Presented here are 20 T cell receptor beta chains from one specimen sequenced in a study of T cells in Graves' hyperthyroidism and ophthalmopathy. The investigators amplified TCR beta CDR3 regions from RNA transcripts. Primed by the HTBI set, a first-round RT-PCR was run on the TCR CDR3. One entry per CDR3 protein results from TCRdb running MiXCR on the multiplex PCR reads. The sample carries 250,000 or so distinct CDR3 sequences, approximately 14% recorded once. The sequencing input was blood. The receptor set was obtained from a middle-aged woman with Graves' hyperthyroidism that later progressed to Graves' ophthalmopathy.

This clonotype was seen at least ten times. The chain uses TRBV19 and TRBJ2-2; either TRBD1 or TRBD2 may fit D (6 bases each). CDR1 and CDR2 from the germline V gene are LNHDA and SQIVND (reference sequence). Trimming removed 7 bases from V and 5 bases from J, with 14 bases in between. This CDR3 comprises 14 residues. CDR3: CASTPRGGTGELFF. CDR3 DNA: TGTGCCAGTACCCCGCGAGGGGGGACCGGGGAGCTGTTTTTT. Using reference TRBV19 and TRBJ2-2 for the parts outside the CDR3, the full variable domain is DGGITQSPKYLFRKEGQNVTLSCEQNLNHDAMYWYRQDPGQGLRLIYYSQIVNDFQKGDIAEGYSVSREKKESFPLTVTSAQKNPTAFYLCASTPRGGTGELFFGEGSRLTVL.

This clonotype was counted ten times or more. This chain links TRBV11-3 with TRBJ1-5; D is unresolved. The germline V and J ends were trimmed by 5 bases and 4 bases, with 6 bases remaining between them. The CDR3 is 12 residues long. CDR1 is SGHNT, CDR2 YENEEA, per germline. DNA of the CDR3: TGTGCCAGCAGCCCCGGGAATCAGCCCCAGCATTTT. This sequence encodes CASSPGNQPQHF.

This clonotype occurred many times. The chain recombines TRBV27 with TRBJ1-1; D is undetermined. V was clipped by 0 bases and J by 0 bases, with 11 bases between them. Germline V gene sequence: CDR1 MNHEY, CDR2 SMNVEV (reference sequence). The CDR3 is 16 residues long. In nucleotides, the CDR3 is TGTGCCAGCAGTTTATCATTCGCAACCCTGAACACTGAAGCTTTCTTT. It specifies CASSLSFATLNTEAFF.

This clonotype has only a few counts. The V call is TRBV30, the J call TRBJ2-2; D perhaps matches TRBD1 (6 bases). The germline V gene encodes CDR1 GTSNPN and CDR2 SVGIG (reference sequence). The CDR3 is made up of 12 amino acids. The chain's CDR3 is CGNRAMTGFLFF. CDR3 nucleotide sequence: TGTGGTAACAGGGCGATGACCGGGTTTCTGTTTTTT.

The chain is built from TRBV19 and TRBJ2-7; 7 bases line up with TRBD2. The CDR3 extends over 14 amino acids. V dropped 3 bases and J dropped 4; count of bases not matched to a gene: 6. Germline CDR1 LNHDA, CDR2 SQIVND (reference sequence). The CDR3 sequence is CASSIGQGGYEQYF. The CDR3 nucleotides read TGTGCCAGTAGTATCGGGCAGGGAGGGTACGAGCAGTACTTC.

This clonotype was seen more than once but under ten times. The chain has TRBV19 and TRBJ2-7; D is possibly TRBD2 (6 bases). Trimming shortened V by 3 bases and J by 2 bases, and 14 bases separated the two germline ends. CDR3 size: 15 residues. Germline CDR1 is LNHDA and CDR2 is SQIVND (reference sequence). The CDR3 nucleotides read TGTGCCAGTAGTATCGCTATTCGGGGGACCTACGAGCAGTACTTC. Translation: CASSIAIRGTYEQYF. Full variable domain (missing parts from reference TRBV19 and TRBJ2-7): DGGITQSPKYLFRKEGQNVTLSCEQNLNHDAMYWYRQDPGQGLRLIYYSQIVNDFQKGDIAEGYSVSREKKESFPLTVTSAQKNPTAFYLCASSIAIRGTYEQYFGPGTRLTVT.

This clonotype was observed at least ten times. The rearrangement joins TRBV6-1 to TRBJ2-3, with D perhaps matching TRBD2 (6 bases). Per the germline V gene, CDR1 is MNHNS and CDR2 is SASEGT. The CDR3 has 14 amino acids. The ends were cut back, 6 bases at V and 3 bases at J, with 13 bases in the middle. CDR3 amino acids: CASSRDFQTDTQYF. The DNA of the CDR3 is TGTGCCAGCAGCCGGGACTTCCAAACAGATACGCAGTATTTT.

This clonotype has ten or more counts. The V call is TRBV13, the J call TRBJ2-1, with D maybe TRBD2 (6 bases). V dropped 6 bases and J dropped 4 bases, with 19 bases sitting between them. The CDR3 extends over 16 amino acids. Germline V gives CDR1 PRHDT, CDR2 FYEKMQ (reference sequence). CDR3 residues: CASRPRASGHYNEQFF. In DNA form, the CDR3 reads TGTGCCAGCAGGCCCAGGGCCAGCGGGCATTACAATGAGCAGTTCTTC.

Many counts were recorded for this clonotype. The chain uses TRBV12-3 or TRBV12-4 and TRBJ2-1, with 13 nucleotides matching TRBD2. V was pared by 6 bases and J by 0 bases, with 8 bases of the junction left unmatched. This CDR3 has 18 amino acids. Written as DNA, the CDR3 is TGTGCCAGCAGCCCGGGACTAGCGGGACTGTACTCCTACAATGAGCAGTTCTTC. This translates into CASSPGLAGLYSYNEQFF.

This clonotype turned up a few times. The genes are TRBV27 and TRBJ2-1; no reliable D call. The germline V gene has CDR1 MNHEY and CDR2 SMNVEV (reference sequence). The CDR3 covers 16 residues. V was shortened by 3 bases and J by 0 bases, with 12 bases between the two germline ends. CDR3 coding DNA: TGTGCCAGCAGTTTTCTAGGTTTTAGCTCCTACAATGAGCAGTTCTTC. It translates to CASSFLGFSSYNEQFF.

Ten or more counts support this clonotype. The chain has TRBV30 and TRBJ1-5; D uncertain. CDR1 is GTSNPN and CDR2 is SVGIG in the germline V gene (reference sequence). This CDR3 has 14 amino acids. Trimming removed 2 bases from V and 2 bases from J, with 10 bases in between. In nucleotides, the CDR3 is TGTGCCTGGAGTCGGCGGGGAGGCAATCAGCCCCAGCATTTT. This sequence encodes CAWSRRGGNQPQHF.

This clonotype showed up just a few times. The chain carries TRBV5-1 and TRBJ2-5; D perhaps matches TRBD1 (5 bases). CDR3 length: 15 residues. CDR1 and CDR2 from the germline V gene are SGHRS and YFSETQ. V dropped 2 bases and J dropped 4 bases, with 15 bases sitting between them. In DNA form, the CDR3 reads TGCGCCAGCAGCTTTGGGATGGGGCTAGTAGAGACCCAGTACTTC. It encodes CASSFGMGLVETQYF.

This clonotype was counted many times. The rearrangement uses TRBV6-1 and TRBJ2-7; D is perhaps TRBD1 or TRBD2 (6 bases each). Germline assignment: CDR1 MNHNS and CDR2 SASEGT. Trimming cost V 5 bases and J 6 bases, with 20 bases left between them. The CDR3 covers 15 residues. This CDR3 is CASSLRTGYGSEQYF. The CDR3 coding sequence is TGTGCCAGCAGTTTACGAACAGGGTACGGGAGCGAGCAGTACTTC.

The genes are TRBV25-1 and TRBJ1-4; no clear D. The CDR3 runs to 18 residues. V lost 3 bases, J lost 6 bases, and 23 bases lay in between. The V gene's germline CDR1 is MGHDK and CDR2 SYGVNS. For the CDR3, the DNA is TGTGCCAGCAGTGACCCCCAGGCGCCGATCGTGGGGTATGAAAAACTGTTTTTT. Translation: CASSDPQAPIVGYEKLFF.

About this clonotype: A much larger clone lies a single base off, so this may be a read error. The rearrangement links TRBV6-2 or TRBV6-3 to TRBJ2-6; 7 nucleotides align to TRBD1. CDR1 is MNHEY, CDR2 SVGEGT, per germline. CDR3 length: 15 residues. The CDR3 sequence is CASSGTGDGTNVLTF. The DNA of the CDR3 is TGTGCCAGCAGCGGAACAGGGGATGGGACCAACGTCCTGACTTTC.

This clonotype has a count of ten or more. A much more abundant neighbour one base away suggests this may be a read error. J is TRBJ1-2 and V is TRBV12-3 or TRBV12-4; 9 positions agree with TRBD1. The V and J ends lost 6 bases and 4 bases, in that order; junction bases with no gene match: 3. The CDR3 runs to 13 residues. CDR3 coding DNA: TGTGCCAGCAGCCCGGGACAGGGCTATGGCTACACCTTC. This translates into CASSPGQGYGYTF.

Details on this clonotype: A much larger clone differs by one base, so this may be a read error. V is TRBV3-1 and J is TRBJ2-3, with D perhaps TRBD1 or TRBD2 (5 bases each). Germline V gene sequence: CDR1 LGHDT, CDR2 YNNKEL (reference sequence). This CDR3 region has 15 residues. CDR3 bases: TGTGCCAGCAGGCAAGCTTGGGACGGCACAGATACGCAGTATTTT. Its translation is CASRQAWDGTDTQYF.

This clonotype appeared a few times. The J gene is TRBJ2-2, the V gene TRBV6-1, with D maybe TRBD2 (5 bases). The CDR3 spans 14 residues. Germline CDR1 is MNHNS and CDR2 is SASEGT. Trimming took 4 bases from V and 7 from J, leaving 13 bases between them. In nucleotides, the CDR3 is TGTGCCAGCAGTGTATTATCGGGAAACGGGGAGCTGTTTTTT. Amino acid sequence: CASSVLSGNGELFF.

This clonotype was counted at least ten times. The J gene is TRBJ2-2, the V gene TRBV11-2; TRBD2 agrees at 10 bases. The CDR3 loop spans 14 amino acids. Germline CDR1 is SGHAT and CDR2 is FQNNGV. Trimming removed 5 bases from V and 6 bases from J; junction bases left unmatched: 3. CDR3 bases: TGTGCCAGCAGCCCTGGACTAGCGGCCGGGGAGCTGTTTTTT. It codes for CASSPGLAAGELFF.

This clonotype was counted at least ten times. The J gene is TRBJ2-1, the V gene TRBV7-2; 7 nucleotides line up with TRBD2. The length of the CDR3 is 14 residues. J lost 3 bases, V lost 3 bases, and 2 bases had no gene match. Germline loops: CDR1 SGHTA, CDR2 FQGNSA. The CDR3 spells CASSFPSGYNEQFF. In DNA form, the CDR3 reads TGTGCCAGCAGCTTTCCTAGCGGCTACAATGAGCAGTTCTTC.